Reported below is one T cell receptor (beta chain). The data are from a study of T cell changes during pregnancy in multiple sclerosis. Trimming took off 1 base at V and 3 bases at J, with 10 bases between the two ends. CDR1 and CDR2 (germline): LNHDA, SQIVND (reference sequence). The CDR3 has 14 residues. Data came from immunoSEQ multiplex PCR; TCRdb stores just in-frame clones and leaves some out. The repertoire has almost 50,000 clones, almost 95% of them found once; the top ten carry 0.99%. V gene TRBV19 combines with J gene TRBJ2-7; a possible D gene is TRBD1 (6 bases). Sequencing was performed on peripheral blood, taken after pregnancy. This clonotype was sampled from a female donor with multiple sclerosis, enrolled in a pregnancy study. In nucleotides, the CDR3 is TGTGCCAGTAGTATAGGACAGGTTCACTACGAGCAGTACTTC. Residues: CASSIGQVHYEQYF.